This T cell receptor (beta chain) is drawn from a study of CD8 T cells in Susac syndrome. Study-level points and caveats: In its TCR sequencing and HLA analysis, the study acknowledged that the number of individuals was relatively small.

Germline CDR1 and CDR2: ENHRY and SYGVKD. Trimming shortened V by 6 bases and J by 3 bases, and 8 bases separated the two germline ends. This CDR3 has 13 residues. RNA in amounts of roughly 0.5 to 1 ug was reverse transcribed with random hexamers. Amplification of TCR beta CDR3 across 54 Vbeta and 13 Jbeta was performed with immunoSEQ multiplex PCR. Via MiXCR, TCRdb re-called the immunoSEQ multiplex PCR reads, giving one row per CDR3 protein. The sample has roughly 130,000 distinct CDR3 sequences, roughly 94% seen once; the top ten hold around 0.12%. TCR beta was sequenced from blood CD8+ and CD4+ T cells. Negative magnetic isolation gave CD8+ and CD4+ cells; FACS enriched CD8+ TEMRA. With respect to this clonotype: Its antigen remains unidentified.

The sequence derives from a human donor with multiple sclerosis. Sequencing input: CD4+ T cells from PBMCs. This chain joins TRBV10-3 and TRBJ2-2, with unresolved D. CDR3 bases: TGTGCCATCAGACAACATGACACCGGGGAGCTGTTTTTT. Translated, it gives CAIRQHDTGELFF.